These T cell receptor beta chains were read from a single sample in a study of post-analysis software for immune sequencing data. TCRdb re-called the PCR reads with MiXCR, one entry per CDR3 protein. The data contain hundreds of thousands of distinct CDR3 sequences, under 70% of them singletons. Sample: blood. The receptor set was obtained from a girl aged 10-17 years with multiple sclerosis. The CDR3 runs from the conserved cysteine through the conserved F or W. A D gene is named only where the DNA matches it firmly. Some rows mark clone size as missing; the rest say once, few, many or name a class of expanded clone.

TRBV14	13	TRBJ2-1	NA	NA	TGTGCCAGCAGCCAAACTCGAGGGGGTGAGCAGTTCTTC	CASSQTRGGEQFF
TRBV5-8	15	TRBJ2-7	NA	NA	TGTGCCAGCAGCCCGGGTCTTCTAGGAACCTACGAGCAGTACTTC	CASSPGLLGTYEQYF
TRBV7-6	16	TRBJ1-4	NA	TRBD1	TGTGCCAGCAGCCTGGGAAGTGGGACAGATAATGAAAAACTGTTTTTT	CASSLGSGTDNEKLFF
TRBV20-1	13	TRBJ2-5	NA	NA	TGCAGTGCTAGGCAGACTAGTCAAGAGACCCAGTACTTC	CSARQTSQETQYF
TRBV5-1	14	TRBJ1-1	NA	NA	TGCGCCAGCAGCTTGGCCAAGGGCAACACTGAAGCTTTCTTT	CASSLAKGNTEAFF
TRBV7-9	12	TRBJ2-1	many	NA	TGTGCCAGCAGCTTAGTGTCCAATGAGCAGTTCTTC	CASSLVSNEQFF
TRBV6-5	14	TRBJ2-2	NA	TRBD2	TGTGCCAGCAGGCGGGAGGGCTGGAGCGGGGAGCTGTTTTTT	CASRREGWSGELFF
TRBV18	17	TRBJ1-2	NA	TRBD1	TGTGCCAGCTCACCCGACTGGACAGGGGGTAACATCTATGGCTACACCTTC	CASSPDWTGGNIYGYTF
TRBV4-1	12	TRBJ2-1	NA	NA	TGCGCCAGCAGCTCCCTTTTGGATGAGCAGTTCTTC	CASSSLLDEQFF
TRBV12-3/TRBV12-4	15	TRBJ2-5	NA	NA	TGTGCCAGCAGTTTCCGGCTTGGCGGTCAAGAGACCCAGTACTTC	CASSFRLGGQETQYF
TRBV20-1	16	TRBJ2-2	NA	NA	TGCAGTGCTAGAGAGTCGGGGGGCCTAAACACCGGGGAGCTGTTTTTT	CSARESGGLNTGELFF
TRBV7-2	17	TRBJ1-1	NA	NA	TGTGCCAGCAGCCCCGTGGGCTATGGGTCGAGCAACACTGAAGCTTTCTTT	CASSPVGYGSSNTEAFF
TRBV6-2/TRBV6-3	13	TRBJ2-5	NA	NA	TGTGCCAGCAGGGGAATTCGGGGGGAGACCCAGTACTTC	CASRGIRGETQYF
TRBV5-6	16	TRBJ1-1	NA	NA	TGTGCCAGCAGAAGGTACCGACAGGCTGTGAACACTGAAGCTTTCTTT	CASRRYRQAVNTEAFF
TRBV7-2	15	TRBJ2-1	NA	NA	TGTGCCAGCACCCTGGACCCCTTAGCGTCAAATGAGCAGTTCTTC	CASTLDPLASNEQFF
TRBV7-7	16	TRBJ2-5	NA	TRBD2	TGTGCCAGCAGCCGGGGGACTAGCGGGGGGTACGAGACCCAGTACTTC	CASSRGTSGGYETQYF
TRBV9	16	TRBJ2-3	NA	TRBD2	TGTGCCAGCAGCGCCCAGGGACTAGCGGGAGCAGATACGCAGTATTTT	CASSAQGLAGADTQYF
TRBV29-1	11	TRBJ1-1	few	NA	TGCAGCGGTCAGGGTCCCACTGAAGCTTTCTTT	CSGQGPTEAFF
TRBV3-1	16	TRBJ2-5	NA	TRBD1	TGTGCCAGCAGCCAATGGACAGGGGGCGCGGCGGAGACCCAGTACTTC	CASSQWTGGAAETQYF
TRBV29-1	13	TRBJ2-1	NA	TRBD1	TGCAGCGTTCTGGACAGGGGGCAGAATGAGCAGTTCTTC	CSVLDRGQNEQFF
TRBV7-6	15	TRBJ2-1	once	TRBD1	TGTGCCAGCAGCTTAGGTTCAGGGGGCCTCAATGAGCAGTTCTTC	CASSLGSGGLNEQFF
TRBV30	13	TRBJ2-4	few	NA	TGTGCCTGGAGTGGTGGTGGGCCACACATTCAGTACTTC	CAWSGGGPHIQYF
TRBV3-1	14	TRBJ1-2	NA	NA	TGTGCCAGCAGCCACATAGGGCAGGTCGGTGGCTACACCTTC	CASSHIGQVGGYTF
TRBV29-1	13	TRBJ2-3	NA	NA	TGCAGCGCGACTAGGCCTAACACAGATACGCAGTATTTT	CSATRPNTDTQYF
TRBV9	17	TRBJ2-1	NA	TRBD2	TGTGCCAGCAGCCCAGAGAGAGTGGCGGGGGGCCGCAATGAGCAGTTCTTC	CASSPERVAGGRNEQFF
TRBV7-9	15	TRBJ2-7	NA	NA	TGTGCCAGCAGCTTAGATAGCGGACCAACCTACGAGCAGTACTTC	CASSLDSGPTYEQYF
TRBV20-1	14	TRBJ1-2	NA	NA	TGCAGTGCTAGGGCTCTGGGAGCTAACTATGGCTACACCTTC	CSARALGANYGYTF
TRBV20-1	18	TRBJ2-1	NA	TRBD1	TGCAGTGCTATCTGGACAGGGAGGCCCTCCTCCGATTACAATGAGCAGTTCTTC	CSAIWTGRPSSDYNEQFF
TRBV12-3/TRBV12-4	13	TRBJ1-1	NA	NA	TGTGCCAGCAGATCAGCCTCGAACACTGAAGCTTTCTTT	CASRSASNTEAFF
TRBV12-3/TRBV12-4	14	TRBJ1-6	NA	NA	TGTGCCAGCAGTTTAGGGTCCCTCTATTCACCCCTCCACTTT	CASSLGSLYSPLHF
TRBV5-1	15	TRBJ2-1	few	TRBD2	TGCGCCAGCCGAACCGGGACTAGCGGAATCAATGAGCAGTTCTTC	CASRTGTSGINEQFF
TRBV7-8	14	TRBJ1-4	NA	NA	TGTGCCAGCAGCTTTGGAGGGCCCACTGAAAAACTGTTTTTT	CASSFGGPTEKLFF
TRBV3-1	17	TRBJ2-7	NA	NA	TGTGCCAGCAGCCAGGGATTGGGGACGAAAAGCTCCTACGAGCAGTACTTC	CASSQGLGTKSSYEQYF
TRBV27	15	TRBJ2-3	NA	NA	TGTGCCAGCAGTACCTTTGGAGGGAGCACAGATACGCAGTATTTT	CASSTFGGSTDTQYF
TRBV29-1	18	TRBJ2-3	few	TRBD2	TGCAGCGTTGAACGGACCACTGGACTAGCGGTAGTCACAGATACGCAGTATTTT	CSVERTTGLAVVTDTQYF
TRBV2	14	TRBJ2-3	NA	TRBD1	TGTGCCAGCGCGAAGGGACAGGGAGCAGATACGCAGTATTTT	CASAKGQGADTQYF
TRBV12-3/TRBV12-4	15	TRBJ2-7	NA	TRBD1	TGTGCCAGCAGTTCACCGGGACAGGGGAGAGACGAGCAGTACTTC	CASSSPGQGRDEQYF
TRBV18	13	TRBJ2-3	few	NA	TGTGCCAGCTCACTACGGGAACCAGATACGCAGTATTTT	CASSLREPDTQYF
TRBV20-1	13	TRBJ2-1	NA	NA	TGCAGTGCTAGCGGGCGTTCCTACAATGAGCAGTTCTTC	CSASGRSYNEQFF
TRBV3-1	14	TRBJ2-1	NA	NA	TGTGCCAGCAGCCAAGATGGCGGGTGGGATGAGCAGTTCTTC	CASSQDGGWDEQFF
TRBV7-6	15	TRBJ1-2	NA	TRBD1	TGTGCCAGCAGCCCCCAGTGGCAGGGGGCGGCGGGCTACACCTTC	CASSPQWQGAAGYTF